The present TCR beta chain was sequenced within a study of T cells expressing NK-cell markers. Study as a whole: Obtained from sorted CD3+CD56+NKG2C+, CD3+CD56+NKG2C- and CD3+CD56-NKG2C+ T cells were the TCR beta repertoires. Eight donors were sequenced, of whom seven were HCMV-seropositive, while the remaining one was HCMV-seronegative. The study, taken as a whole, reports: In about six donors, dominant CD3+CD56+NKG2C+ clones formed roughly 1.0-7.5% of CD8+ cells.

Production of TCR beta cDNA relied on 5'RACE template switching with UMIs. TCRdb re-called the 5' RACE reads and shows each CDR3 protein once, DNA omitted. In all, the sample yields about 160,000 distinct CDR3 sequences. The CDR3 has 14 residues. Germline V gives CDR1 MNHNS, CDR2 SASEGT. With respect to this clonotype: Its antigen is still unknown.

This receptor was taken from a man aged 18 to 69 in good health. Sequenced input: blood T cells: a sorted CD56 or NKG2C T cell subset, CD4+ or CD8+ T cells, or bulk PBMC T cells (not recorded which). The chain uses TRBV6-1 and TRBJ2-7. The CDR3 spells CASSVIDSSYEQYF.